This T cell receptor beta chain was documented in a study of beta chain features in type 1 diabetes. The table lists this clone with a few counts. Expressed TCRB transcripts were sequenced, since all the RNA that had been isolated was reverse transcribed. Repertoires were generated with immunoSEQ multiplex PCR, while TCRdb's copy carries only in-frame clones and drops some. The table lists under 950,000 clones, roughly 16% of them singletons, with about 0.02% in the top ten. Sample: naive CD4+ T cells from blood. This TCR was sampled from a woman aged 18 to 35 in good health.

CDR3: CASSATGTEETQYF. The CDR3 nucleotides read TGTGCCAGCAGCGCAACCGGGACAGAAGAGACCCAGTACTTC. The chain employs TRBV14 and TRBJ2-5; 7 bases map to TRBD1. With V trimmed by 5 bases and J by 3 bases, 6 bases remained unmatched. CDR1 and CDR2 (germline): SGHDN, FVKESK. This CDR3 is 14 amino acids long.